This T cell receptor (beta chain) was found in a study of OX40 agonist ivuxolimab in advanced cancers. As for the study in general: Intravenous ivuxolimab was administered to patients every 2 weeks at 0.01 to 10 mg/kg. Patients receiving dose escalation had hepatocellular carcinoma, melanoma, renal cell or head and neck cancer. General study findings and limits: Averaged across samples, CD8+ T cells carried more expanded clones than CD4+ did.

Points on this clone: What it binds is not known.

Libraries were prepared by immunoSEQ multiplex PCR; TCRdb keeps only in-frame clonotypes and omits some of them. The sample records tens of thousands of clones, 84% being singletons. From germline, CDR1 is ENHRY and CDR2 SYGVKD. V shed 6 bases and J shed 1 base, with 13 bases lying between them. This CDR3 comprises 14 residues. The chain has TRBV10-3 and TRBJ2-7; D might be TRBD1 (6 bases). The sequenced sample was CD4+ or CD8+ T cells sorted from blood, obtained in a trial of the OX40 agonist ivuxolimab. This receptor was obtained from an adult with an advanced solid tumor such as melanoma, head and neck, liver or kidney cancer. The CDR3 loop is CAIRDSAGSYEQYF. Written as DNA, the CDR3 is TGTGCCATCAGGGACAGCGCCGGTTCCTACGAGCAGTACTTC.